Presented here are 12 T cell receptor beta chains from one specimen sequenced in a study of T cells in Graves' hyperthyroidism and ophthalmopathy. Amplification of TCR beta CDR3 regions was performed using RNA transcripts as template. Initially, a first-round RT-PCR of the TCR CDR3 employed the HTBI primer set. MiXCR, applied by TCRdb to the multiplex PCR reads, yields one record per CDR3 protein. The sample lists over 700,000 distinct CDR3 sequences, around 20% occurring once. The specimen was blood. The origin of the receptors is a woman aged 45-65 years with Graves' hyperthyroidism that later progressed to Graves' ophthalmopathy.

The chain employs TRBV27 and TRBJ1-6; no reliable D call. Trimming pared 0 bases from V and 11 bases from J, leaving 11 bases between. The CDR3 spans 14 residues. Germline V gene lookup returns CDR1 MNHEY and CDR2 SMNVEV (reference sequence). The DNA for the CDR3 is TGTGCCAGCAGTTTATCGGTCACCGGGCCACCCCTCCACTTT. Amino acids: CASSLSVTGPPLHF.

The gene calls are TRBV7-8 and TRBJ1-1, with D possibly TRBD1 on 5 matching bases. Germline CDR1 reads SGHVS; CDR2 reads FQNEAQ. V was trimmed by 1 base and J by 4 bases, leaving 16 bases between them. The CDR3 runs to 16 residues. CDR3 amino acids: CASSLVGGGGTTEAFF. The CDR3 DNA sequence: TGTGCCAGCAGCTTAGTTGGGGGGGGGGGGACCACTGAAGCTTTCTTT. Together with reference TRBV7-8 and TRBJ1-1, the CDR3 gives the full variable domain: GAGVSQSPRYKVAKRGQDVALRCDPISGHVSLFWYQQALGQGPEFLTYFQNEAQLDKSGLPSDRFFAERPEGSVSTLKIQRTQQEDSAVYLCASSLVGGGGTTEAFFGQGTRLTVV.

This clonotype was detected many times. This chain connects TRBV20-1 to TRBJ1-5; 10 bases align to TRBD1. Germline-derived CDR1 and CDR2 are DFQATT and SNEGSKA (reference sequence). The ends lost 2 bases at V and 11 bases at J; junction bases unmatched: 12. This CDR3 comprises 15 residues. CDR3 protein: CSARTPGQGISAQHF. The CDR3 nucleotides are TGCAGTGCTAGAACGCCGGGACAGGGGATATCAGCCCAGCATTTT.

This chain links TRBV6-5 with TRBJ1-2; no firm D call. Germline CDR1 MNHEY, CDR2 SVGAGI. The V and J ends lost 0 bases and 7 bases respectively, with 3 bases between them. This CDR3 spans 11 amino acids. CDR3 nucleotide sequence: TGTGCCAGCAGTTACTCTACTGGCTACACCTTC. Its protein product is CASSYSTGYTF.

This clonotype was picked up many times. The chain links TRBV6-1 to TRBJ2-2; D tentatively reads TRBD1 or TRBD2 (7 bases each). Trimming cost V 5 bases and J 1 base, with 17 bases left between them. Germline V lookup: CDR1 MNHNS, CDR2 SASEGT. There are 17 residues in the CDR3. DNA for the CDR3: TGTGCCAGCAGTTTGACAGGGCCGGGAGGGAACACCGGGGAGCTGTTTTTT. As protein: CASSLTGPGGNTGELFF.

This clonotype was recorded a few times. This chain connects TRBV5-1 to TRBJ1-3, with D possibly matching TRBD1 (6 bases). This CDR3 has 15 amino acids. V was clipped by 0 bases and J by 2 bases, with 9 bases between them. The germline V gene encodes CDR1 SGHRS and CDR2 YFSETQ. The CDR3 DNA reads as TGCGCCAGCAGCTTGGACGGGGGGCCTGGAAACACCATATATTTT. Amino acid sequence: CASSLDGGPGNTIYF.

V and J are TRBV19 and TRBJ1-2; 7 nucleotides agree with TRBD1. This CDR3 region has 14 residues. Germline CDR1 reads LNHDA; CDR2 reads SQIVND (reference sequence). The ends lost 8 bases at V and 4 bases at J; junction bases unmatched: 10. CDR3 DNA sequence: TGTGCCAGTGAGAGGCAGGGGGGACTCTATGGCTACACCTTC. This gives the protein CASERQGGLYGYTF.

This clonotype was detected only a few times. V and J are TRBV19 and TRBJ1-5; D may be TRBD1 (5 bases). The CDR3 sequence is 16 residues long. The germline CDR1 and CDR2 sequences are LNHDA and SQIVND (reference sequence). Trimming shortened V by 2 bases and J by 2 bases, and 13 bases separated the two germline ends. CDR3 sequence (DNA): TGTGCCAGTAGTATAATTGGAGGGGAGGGCAATCAGCCCCAGCATTTT. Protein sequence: CASSIIGGEGNQPQHF.

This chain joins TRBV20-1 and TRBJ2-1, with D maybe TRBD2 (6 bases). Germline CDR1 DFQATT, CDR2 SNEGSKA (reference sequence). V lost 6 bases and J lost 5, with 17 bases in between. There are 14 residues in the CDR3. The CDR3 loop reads CSAPGGEMNNEQFF. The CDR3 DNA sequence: TGCAGTGCCCCCGGCGGGGAGATGAACAATGAGCAGTTCTTC.

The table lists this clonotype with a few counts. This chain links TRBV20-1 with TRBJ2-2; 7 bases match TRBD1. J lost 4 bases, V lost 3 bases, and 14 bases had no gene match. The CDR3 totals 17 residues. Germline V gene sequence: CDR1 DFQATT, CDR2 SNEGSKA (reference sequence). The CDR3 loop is CSASRQGGMVGTGELFF. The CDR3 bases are TGCAGTGCTAGTCGACAGGGTGGGATGGTTGGCACCGGGGAGCTGTTTTTT.

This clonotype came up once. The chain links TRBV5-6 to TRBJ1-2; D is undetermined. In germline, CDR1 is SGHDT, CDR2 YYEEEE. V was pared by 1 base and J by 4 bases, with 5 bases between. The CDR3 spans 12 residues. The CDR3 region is CASSLPPYGYTF. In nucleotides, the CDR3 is TGTGCCAGCAGCTTGCCGCCCTATGGCTACACCTTC.

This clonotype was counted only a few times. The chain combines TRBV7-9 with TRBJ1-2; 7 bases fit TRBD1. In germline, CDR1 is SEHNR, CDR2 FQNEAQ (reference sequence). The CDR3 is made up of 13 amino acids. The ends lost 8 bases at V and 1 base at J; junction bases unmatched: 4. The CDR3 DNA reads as TGTGCCAGCCAGGGGGTAATTAACTATGGCTACACCTTC. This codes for CASQGVINYGYTF.